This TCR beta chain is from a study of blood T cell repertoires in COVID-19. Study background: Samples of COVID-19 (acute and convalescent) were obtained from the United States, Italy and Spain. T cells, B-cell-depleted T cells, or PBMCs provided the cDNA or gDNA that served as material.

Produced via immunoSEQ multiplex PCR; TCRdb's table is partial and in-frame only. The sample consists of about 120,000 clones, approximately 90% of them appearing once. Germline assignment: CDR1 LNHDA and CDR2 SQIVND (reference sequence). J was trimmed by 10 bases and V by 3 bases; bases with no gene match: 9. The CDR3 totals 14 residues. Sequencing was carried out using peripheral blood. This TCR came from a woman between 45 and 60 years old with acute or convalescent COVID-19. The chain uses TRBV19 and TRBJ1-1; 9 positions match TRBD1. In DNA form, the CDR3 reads TGTGCCAGTAGTATTACCGGGACAGGGAGCACAGCTTTCTTT. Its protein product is CASSITGTGSTAFF.